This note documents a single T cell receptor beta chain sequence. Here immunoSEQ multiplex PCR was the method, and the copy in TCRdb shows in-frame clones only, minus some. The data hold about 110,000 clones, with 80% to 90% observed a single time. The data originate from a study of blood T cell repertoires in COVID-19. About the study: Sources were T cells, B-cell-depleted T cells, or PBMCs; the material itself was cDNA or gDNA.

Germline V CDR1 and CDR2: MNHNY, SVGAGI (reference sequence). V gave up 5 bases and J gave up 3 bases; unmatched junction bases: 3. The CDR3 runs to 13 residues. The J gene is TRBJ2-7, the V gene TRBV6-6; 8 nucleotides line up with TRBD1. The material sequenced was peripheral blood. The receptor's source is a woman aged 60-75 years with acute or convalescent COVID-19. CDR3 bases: TGTGCCAGCAGTGCCGGGACAGGCTACGAGCAGTACTTC. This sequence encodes CASSAGTGYEQYF.